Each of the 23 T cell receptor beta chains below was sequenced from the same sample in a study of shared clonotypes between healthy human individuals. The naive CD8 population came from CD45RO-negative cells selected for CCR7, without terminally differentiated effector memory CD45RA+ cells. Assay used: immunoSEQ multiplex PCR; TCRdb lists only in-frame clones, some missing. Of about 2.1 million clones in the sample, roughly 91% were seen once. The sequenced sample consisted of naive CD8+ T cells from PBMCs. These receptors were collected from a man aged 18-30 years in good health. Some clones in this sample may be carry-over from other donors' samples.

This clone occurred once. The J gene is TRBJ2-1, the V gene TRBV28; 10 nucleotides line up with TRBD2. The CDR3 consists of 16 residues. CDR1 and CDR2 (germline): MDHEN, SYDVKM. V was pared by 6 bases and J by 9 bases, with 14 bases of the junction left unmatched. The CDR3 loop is CASSPDGAGGPAEQFF. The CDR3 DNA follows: TGTGCCAGCAGCCCTGATGGAGCGGGAGGGCCAGCTGAGCAGTTCTTC. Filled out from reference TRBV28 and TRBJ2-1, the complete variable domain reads DVKVTQSSRYLVKRTGEKVFLECVQDMDHENMFWYRQDPGLGLRLIYFSYDVKMKEKGDIPEGYSVSREKKERFSLILESASTNQTSMYLCASSPDGAGGPAEQFFGPGTRLTVL.

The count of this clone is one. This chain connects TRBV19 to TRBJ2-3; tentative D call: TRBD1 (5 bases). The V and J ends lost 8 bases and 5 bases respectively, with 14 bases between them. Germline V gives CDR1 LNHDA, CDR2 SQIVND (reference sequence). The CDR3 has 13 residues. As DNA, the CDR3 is TGTGCCAGTGGTCACAGGTCAGAAGATACGCAGTATTTT. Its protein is CASGHRSEDTQYF.

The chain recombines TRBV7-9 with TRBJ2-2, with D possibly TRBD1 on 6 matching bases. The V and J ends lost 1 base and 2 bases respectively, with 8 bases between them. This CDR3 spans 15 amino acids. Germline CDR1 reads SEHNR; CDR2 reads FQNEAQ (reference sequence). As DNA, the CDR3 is TGTGCCAGCAGCTTAGAAGGGGGAAACACCGGGGAGCTGTTTTTT. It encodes CASSLEGGNTGELFF.

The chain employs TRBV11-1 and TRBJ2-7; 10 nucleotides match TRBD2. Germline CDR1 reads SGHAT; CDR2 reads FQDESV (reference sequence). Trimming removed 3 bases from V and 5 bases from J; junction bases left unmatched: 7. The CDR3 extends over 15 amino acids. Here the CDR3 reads CASSLSAGGPNEQYF. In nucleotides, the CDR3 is TGTGCCAGCAGCTTGTCAGCGGGAGGGCCCAACGAGCAGTACTTC.

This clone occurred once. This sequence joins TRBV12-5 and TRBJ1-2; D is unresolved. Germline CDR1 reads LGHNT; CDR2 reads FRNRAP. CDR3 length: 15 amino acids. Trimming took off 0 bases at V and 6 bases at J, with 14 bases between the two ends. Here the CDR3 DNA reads TGTGCTAGTGGTTTGGTACCCGCCGGTCCGGATGGCTACACCTTC. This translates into CASGLVPAGPDGYTF.

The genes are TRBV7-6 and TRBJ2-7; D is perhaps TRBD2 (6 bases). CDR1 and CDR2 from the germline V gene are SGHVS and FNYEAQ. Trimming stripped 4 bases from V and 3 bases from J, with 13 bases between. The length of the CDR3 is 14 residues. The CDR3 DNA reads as TGTGCCAGCAGCTCGGGACTTACGGACTACGAGCAGTACTTC. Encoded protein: CASSSGLTDYEQYF.

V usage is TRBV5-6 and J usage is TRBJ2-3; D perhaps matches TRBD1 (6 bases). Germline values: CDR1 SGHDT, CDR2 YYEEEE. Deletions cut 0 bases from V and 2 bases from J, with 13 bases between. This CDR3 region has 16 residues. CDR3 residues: CASSLVPDSLTDTQYF. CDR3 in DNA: TGTGCCAGCAGCTTGGTGCCGGACAGCCTCACAGATACGCAGTATTTT.

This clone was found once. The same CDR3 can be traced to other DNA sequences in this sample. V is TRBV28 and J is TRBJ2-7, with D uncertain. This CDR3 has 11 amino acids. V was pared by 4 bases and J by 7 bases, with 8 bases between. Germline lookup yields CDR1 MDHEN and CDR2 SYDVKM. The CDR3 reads CASSSGLEQYF. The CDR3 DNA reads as TGTGCCAGCAGTTCTGGCCTTGAGCAGTACTTC. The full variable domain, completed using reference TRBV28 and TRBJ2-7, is DVKVTQSSRYLVKRTGEKVFLECVQDMDHENMFWYRQDPGLGLRLIYFSYDVKMKEKGDIPEGYSVSREKKERFSLILESASTNQTSMYLCASSSGLEQYFGPGTRLTVT.

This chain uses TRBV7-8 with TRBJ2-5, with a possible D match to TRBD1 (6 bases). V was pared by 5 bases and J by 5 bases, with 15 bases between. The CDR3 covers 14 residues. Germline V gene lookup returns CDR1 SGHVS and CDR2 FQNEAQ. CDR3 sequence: CASSRTASGETQYF. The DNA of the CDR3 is TGTGCCAGCAGCCGGACAGCCAGTGGGGAGACCCAGTACTTC.

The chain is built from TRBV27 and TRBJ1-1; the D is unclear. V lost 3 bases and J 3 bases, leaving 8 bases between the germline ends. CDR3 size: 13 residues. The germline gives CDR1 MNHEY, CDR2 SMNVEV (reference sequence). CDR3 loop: CASSFGWDTEAFF. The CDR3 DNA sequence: TGTGCCAGCAGTTTCGGATGGGACACTGAAGCTTTCTTT.

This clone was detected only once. The CDR3 is CASSLEGIRDNEQFF. The CDR3 DNA reads as TGCGCCAGCAGCTTGGAGGGGATTCGGGACAATGAGCAGTTCTTC. The chain employs TRBV5-1 and TRBJ2-1; possibly TRBD1 for D (5 bases). V lost 0 bases to trimming and J lost 5 bases, with 12 bases between them. The CDR3 extends over 15 amino acids. The germline V gene has CDR1 SGHRS and CDR2 YFSETQ.

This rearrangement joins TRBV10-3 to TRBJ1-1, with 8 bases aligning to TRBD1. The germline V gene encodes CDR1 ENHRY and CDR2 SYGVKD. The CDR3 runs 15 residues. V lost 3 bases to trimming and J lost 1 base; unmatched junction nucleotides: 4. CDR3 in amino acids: CAISDLGQGNTEAFF. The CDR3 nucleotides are TGTGCCATCAGTGATCTTGGACAGGGGAACACTGAAGCTTTCTTT.

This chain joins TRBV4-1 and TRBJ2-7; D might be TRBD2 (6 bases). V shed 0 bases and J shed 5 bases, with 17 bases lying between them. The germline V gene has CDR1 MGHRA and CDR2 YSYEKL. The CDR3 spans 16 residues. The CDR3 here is CASSQDLREFTDEQYF. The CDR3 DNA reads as TGCGCCAGCAGCCAAGATCTCCGGGAGTTTACCGACGAGCAGTACTTC.

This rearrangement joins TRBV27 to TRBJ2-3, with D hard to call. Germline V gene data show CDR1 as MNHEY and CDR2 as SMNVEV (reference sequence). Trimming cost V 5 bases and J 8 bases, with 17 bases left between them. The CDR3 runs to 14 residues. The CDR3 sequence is CASSRLDLEGTQYF. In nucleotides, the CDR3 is TGTGCCAGCAGTAGACTCGATCTAGAAGGTACGCAGTATTTT.

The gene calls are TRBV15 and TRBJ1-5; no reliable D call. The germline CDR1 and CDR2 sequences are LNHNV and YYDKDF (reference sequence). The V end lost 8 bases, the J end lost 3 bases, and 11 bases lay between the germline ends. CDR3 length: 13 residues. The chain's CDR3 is CATSDTYNQPQHF. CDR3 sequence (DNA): TGTGCCACCTCTGACACGTACAATCAGCCCCAGCATTTT.

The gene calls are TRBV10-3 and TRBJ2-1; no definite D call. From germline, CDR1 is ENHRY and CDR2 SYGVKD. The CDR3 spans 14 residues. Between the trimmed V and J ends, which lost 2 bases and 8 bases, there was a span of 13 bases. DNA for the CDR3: TGTGCCATCAGTGAGGGGCCCCGAGGCGATGAGCAGTTCTTC. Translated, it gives CAISEGPRGDEQFF.

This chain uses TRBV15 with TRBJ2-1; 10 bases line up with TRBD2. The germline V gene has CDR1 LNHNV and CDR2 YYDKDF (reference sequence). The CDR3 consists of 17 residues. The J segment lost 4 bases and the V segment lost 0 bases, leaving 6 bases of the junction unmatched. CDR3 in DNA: TGTGCCACCAGCAGAGATTCGTGGACTAGCGGTTACAATGAGCAGTTCTTC. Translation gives CATSRDSWTSGYNEQFF.

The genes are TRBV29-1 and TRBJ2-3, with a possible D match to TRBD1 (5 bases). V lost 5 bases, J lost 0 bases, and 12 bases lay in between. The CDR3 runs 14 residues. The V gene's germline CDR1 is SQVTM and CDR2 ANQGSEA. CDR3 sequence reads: CSVIGHSSTDTQYF. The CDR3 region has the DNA TGCAGCGTTATAGGACATTCTAGCACAGATACGCAGTATTTT.

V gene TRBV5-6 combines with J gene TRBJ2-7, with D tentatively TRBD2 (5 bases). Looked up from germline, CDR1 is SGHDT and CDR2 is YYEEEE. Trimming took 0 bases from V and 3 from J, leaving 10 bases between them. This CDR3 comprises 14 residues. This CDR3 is CASSLGSGFYEQYF. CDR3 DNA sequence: TGTGCCAGCAGCTTGGGCTCGGGATTCTACGAGCAGTACTTC. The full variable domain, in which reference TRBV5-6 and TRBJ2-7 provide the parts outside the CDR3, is DAGVTQSPTHLIKTRGQQVTLRCSPKSGHDTVSWYQQALGQGPQFIFQYYEEEERQRGNFPDRFSGHQFPNYSSELNVNALLLGDSALYLCASSLGSGFYEQYFGPGTRLTVT.

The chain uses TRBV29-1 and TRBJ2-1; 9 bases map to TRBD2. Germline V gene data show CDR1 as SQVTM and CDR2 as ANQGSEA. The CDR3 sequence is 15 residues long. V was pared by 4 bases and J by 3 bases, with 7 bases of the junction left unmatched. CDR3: CSVGYSGSFYNEQFF. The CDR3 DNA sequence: TGCAGCGTTGGGTATAGCGGGAGTTTCTACAATGAGCAGTTCTTC.

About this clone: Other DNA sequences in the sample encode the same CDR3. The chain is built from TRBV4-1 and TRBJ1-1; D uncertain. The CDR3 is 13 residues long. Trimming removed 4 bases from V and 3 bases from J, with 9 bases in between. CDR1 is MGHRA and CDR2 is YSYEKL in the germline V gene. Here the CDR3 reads CASSRIGDTEAFF. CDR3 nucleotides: TGCGCCAGCAGCCGGATCGGGGACACTGAAGCTTTCTTT.

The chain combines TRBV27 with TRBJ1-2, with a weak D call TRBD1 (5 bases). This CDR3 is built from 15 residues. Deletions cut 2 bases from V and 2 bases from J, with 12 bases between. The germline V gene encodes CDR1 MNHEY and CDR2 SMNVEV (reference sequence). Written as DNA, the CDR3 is TGTGCCAGCAGTTTAGAATTGGGGGGGAACTATGGCTACACCTTC. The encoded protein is CASSLELGGNYGYTF.

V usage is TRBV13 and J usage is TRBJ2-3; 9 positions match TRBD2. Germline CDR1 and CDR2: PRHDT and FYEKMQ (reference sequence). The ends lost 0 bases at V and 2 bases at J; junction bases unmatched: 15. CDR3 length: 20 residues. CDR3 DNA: TGTGCCAGCAGCTTAGGGAAAGGTAGCGGGAGAATACACACCACAGATACGCAGTATTTT. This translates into CASSLGKGSGRIHTTDTQYF. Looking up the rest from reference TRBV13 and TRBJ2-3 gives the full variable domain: AAGVIQSPRHLIKEKRETATLKCYPIPRHDTVYWYQQGPGQDPQFLISFYEKMQSDKGSIPDRFSAQQFSDYHSELNMSSLELGDSALYFCASSLGKGSGRIHTTDTQYFGPGTRLTVL.